Detailed here is one TCR beta chain. Its antigen is not yet known. There are no base qualities to consult, and no much larger clone falls within one base. Ficoll-Paque density gradient centrifugation was the method used to isolate PBMCs. This sample was included in a study of T-cell memory formation after mild COVID-19 (dated by TCRdb to the early 2020s). Broadly, across the study: TCR sequence clusters from the two donors were found to be largely donor specific. In a couple of donors, T-cell clones that expanded and contracted after mild COVID-19 were followed by sequencing TCRalpha and TCRbeta repertoires longitudinally. The cohort comprised two young, previously healthy adult volunteers, one female and one male. Points the paper makes about the study in general: SARS-CoV-2 specificity was not confirmed for the second-wave clones peaking on day 37. Only a couple of mild cases were covered by the study, and larger cohorts that include severe cases with pre-infection samples were considered necessary. The detection of some responding clones in pre-infection memory suggests that pre-existing cross-reactive memory T cells joined the SARS-CoV-2 response. From day 15 to 85, contracting clones showed balanced CD4/CD8 phenotypes, whereas a second wave of clones that expanded from day 15 to 37 leaned towards CD4+. Contracting CD4+ clones appeared mostly in the CM and EM memory subsets, whereas CD8+ clones were enriched in EMRA.

Its CDR3 holds 15 amino acids, cysteine through phenylalanine. The entry retains the CDR3 DNA only, 45 bases that are in frame from base 1. V loses 7 bases at its end and J loses 6 bases; junction bases beyond the gene matches: 13. CDR1 is given as SQVTM and CDR2 as ANQGSEA, both from the germline V gene. The sequencing machine was an Illumina NovaSeq 6000. TCRalpha and TCRbeta cDNA libraries were built by 5'RACE with constant-segment primers, adding sample barcodes and unique molecular identifiers. RNA was extracted from every sample with Trizol reagent. The libraries were amplified in two PCR steps, and the second step added a second sample barcode and Illumina TruSeq adapters. Libraries were sequenced on an Illumina NovaSeq with 2 x 150 bp paired-end reads. The paper's data handling went like this. With migec v1.2.7, reads were demultiplexed and then collapsed into UMI-guided consensus sequences. With mixcr v2.1.11, UMI consensuses were aligned to TRA and TRB V and J templates and assembled into clonotypes. A clonotype was counted as expanded or contracted only if both edgeR and NoisET called the change significant, with noise models trained on biological replicates. edgeR calls used a false discovery rate-adjusted p below 0.01 and a log2 fold-change threshold of 1. PCA with hierarchical clustering of max-normalized trajectories of the 1000 most abundant clonotypes was used as exploratory dynamics analysis. Separately sequenced CD4+ and CD8+ repertoires were used to assign a CD4 or CD8 phenotype to each responding clone. TCRdb applied fastp at Q25 and MiXCR to the public reads, then kept only in-frame beta chains. Here each entry gathers all rows of one CDR3 protein and keeps the most common genes and DNA. Here the V and J calls rest on TCRdb's processing, not on the authors' analysis. The sample table shows over 150,000 distinct CDR3 sequences, and around 21% are seen once. 23% of the sample is taken by the ten largest.

This TCR was sampled from an adult woman who had mild COVID-19 (a few samples of this study predate the infection). The sample titles of this study are shuffled in the database, so cell type and time point are left out; the donor was told from shared clones. The chain is encoded by TRBV29-1 joined to TRBJ2-2; TRBD2 aligns with 8 central bases. The sample was PBMCs or a T cell subset sorted from them (not recorded which). CDR3 sequence: CSASGVAGPAGELFF. The DNA sequence is given as TGCAGCGCTTCGGGGGTAGCGGGACCAGCCGGGGAGCTGTTTTTT.